These T cell receptor beta chains were read from a single sample in a study of blood T cells in healthy people across ages. Using its own MiXCR run on the 5' RACE reads, TCRdb lists one record per CDR3 protein. The top ten hold just over 4% of the sample, which has 1.5 million to 1.9 million distinct CDR3 sequences, 35% to 45% seen once. Sequenced input: blood. The receptor source for this set is a young woman in good health. Both conserved end residues are part of each CDR3. D genes are given only for firm matches. Where a row states a size, it is once, few, many or the class of an expanded clone; other rows omit it.

clone_size j_call d_call v_call cdr3_aa cdr3_nt
. TRBJ2-7 TRBD1 TRBV4-3 CASSQAGQEKYEQYF TGCGCCAGCAGCCAAGCGGGACAGGAGAAGTACGAGCAGTACTTC
few TRBJ1-1 TRBD1 TRBV24-1 CATIIPGQGYTEAFF TGTGCCACCATTATACCGGGACAGGGATATACTGAAGCTTTCTTT
. TRBJ2-2 . TRBV20-1 CSARTTGTNTGELFF TGCAGTGCTAGAACCACCGGGACGAACACCGGGGAGCTGTTTTTT
few TRBJ2-7 TRBD2 TRBV28 CASSLGGRTNHEQYF TGTGCCAGCAGTTTGGGCGGGAGAACTAATCACGAGCAGTACTTC
few TRBJ1-1 TRBD1 TRBV18 CASSPLGTGVTPTEAFF TGTGCCAGCTCACCACTCGGGACAGGGGTCACCCCCACTGAAGCTTTCTTT
. TRBJ1-2 . TRBV12-3/TRBV12-4 CASREGGTSNYGYTF TGTGCCAGCAGGGAGGGGGGCACAAGTAACTATGGCTACACCTTC
. TRBJ1-2 TRBD1 TRBV4-1 CASSQRPGQGAYGYTF TGCGCCAGCAGCCAAAGACCGGGACAGGGGGCATATGGCTACACCTTC
. TRBJ1-2 . TRBV28 CASSLSGGDLNYGYTF TGTGCCAGCAGTTTATCCGGGGGCGATCTTAACTATGGCTACACCTTC
. TRBJ2-1 . TRBV12-3/TRBV12-4 CASSLRVSGDEQFF TGTGCCAGCAGTTTGAGGGTTAGCGGAGATGAGCAGTTCTTC
. TRBJ2-1 . TRBV12-3/TRBV12-4 CASSRLSSVYDEQFF TGTGCCAGCAGCCGACTCTCGTCGGTGTACGATGAGCAGTTCTTC
few TRBJ2-2 TRBD1 TRBV9 CASSVRDRNTGELFF TGTGCCAGCAGCGTCCGGGACAGAAACACCGGGGAGCTGTTTTTT
. TRBJ2-1 TRBD2 TRBV6-1 CASSQGLAGPSDEQFF TGTGCCAGCAGTCAAGGACTAGCGGGGCCTTCGGATGAGCAGTTCTTC
. TRBJ2-5 TRBD2 TRBV29-1 CSVENVDGGGETQYF TGCAGCGTTGAAAACGTAGATGGGGGGGGGGAGACCCAGTACTTC
few TRBJ1-1 TRBD1 TRBV5-1 CASSSDGQGNTEAFF TGCGCCAGCAGCTCAGATGGACAGGGGAACACTGAAGCTTTCTTT
. TRBJ1-2 TRBD1 TRBV5-5 CASSNWDRGYTF TGTGCCAGCAGCAACTGGGACAGGGGCTACACCTTC
few TRBJ2-3 . TRBV2 CASSEDGGTDTQYF TGTGCCAGCAGTGAAGACGGGGGCACAGATACGCAGTATTTT
. TRBJ2-7 TRBD1 TRBV6-5 CASSLTGANYEQYF TGTGCCAGCAGCCTAACAGGGGCCAACTACGAGCAGTACTTC
. TRBJ2-5 TRBD2 TRBV7-2 CASSFGTSGGFRQETQYF TGTGCCAGCAGCTTTGGGACTAGCGGGGGGTTTCGACAAGAGACCCAGTACTTC
many TRBJ2-5 . TRBV6-1 CASSEGPKKETQYF TGTGCCAGCAGTGAGGGACCGAAGAAAGAGACCCAGTACTTC
few TRBJ1-1 . TRBV11-1 CASKGKGGMNTEAFF TGTGCCAGCAAGGGTAAGGGTGGAATGAACACTGAAGCTTTCTTT